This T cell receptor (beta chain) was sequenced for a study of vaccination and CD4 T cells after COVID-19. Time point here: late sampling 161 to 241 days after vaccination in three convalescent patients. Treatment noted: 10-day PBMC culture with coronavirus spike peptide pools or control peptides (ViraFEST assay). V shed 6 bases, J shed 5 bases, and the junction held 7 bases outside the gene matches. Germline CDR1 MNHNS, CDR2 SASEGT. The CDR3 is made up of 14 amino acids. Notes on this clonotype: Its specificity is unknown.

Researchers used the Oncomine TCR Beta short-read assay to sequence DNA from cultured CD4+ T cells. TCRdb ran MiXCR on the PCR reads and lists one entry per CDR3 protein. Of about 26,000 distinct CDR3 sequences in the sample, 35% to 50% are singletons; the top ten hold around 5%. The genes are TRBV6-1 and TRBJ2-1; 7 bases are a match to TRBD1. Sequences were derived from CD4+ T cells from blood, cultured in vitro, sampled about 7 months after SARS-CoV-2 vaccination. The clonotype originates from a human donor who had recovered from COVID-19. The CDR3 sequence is CASRRGRADNEQFF. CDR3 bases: TGTGCCAGCAGAAGGGGGCGGGCGGACAATGAGCAGTTCTTC.